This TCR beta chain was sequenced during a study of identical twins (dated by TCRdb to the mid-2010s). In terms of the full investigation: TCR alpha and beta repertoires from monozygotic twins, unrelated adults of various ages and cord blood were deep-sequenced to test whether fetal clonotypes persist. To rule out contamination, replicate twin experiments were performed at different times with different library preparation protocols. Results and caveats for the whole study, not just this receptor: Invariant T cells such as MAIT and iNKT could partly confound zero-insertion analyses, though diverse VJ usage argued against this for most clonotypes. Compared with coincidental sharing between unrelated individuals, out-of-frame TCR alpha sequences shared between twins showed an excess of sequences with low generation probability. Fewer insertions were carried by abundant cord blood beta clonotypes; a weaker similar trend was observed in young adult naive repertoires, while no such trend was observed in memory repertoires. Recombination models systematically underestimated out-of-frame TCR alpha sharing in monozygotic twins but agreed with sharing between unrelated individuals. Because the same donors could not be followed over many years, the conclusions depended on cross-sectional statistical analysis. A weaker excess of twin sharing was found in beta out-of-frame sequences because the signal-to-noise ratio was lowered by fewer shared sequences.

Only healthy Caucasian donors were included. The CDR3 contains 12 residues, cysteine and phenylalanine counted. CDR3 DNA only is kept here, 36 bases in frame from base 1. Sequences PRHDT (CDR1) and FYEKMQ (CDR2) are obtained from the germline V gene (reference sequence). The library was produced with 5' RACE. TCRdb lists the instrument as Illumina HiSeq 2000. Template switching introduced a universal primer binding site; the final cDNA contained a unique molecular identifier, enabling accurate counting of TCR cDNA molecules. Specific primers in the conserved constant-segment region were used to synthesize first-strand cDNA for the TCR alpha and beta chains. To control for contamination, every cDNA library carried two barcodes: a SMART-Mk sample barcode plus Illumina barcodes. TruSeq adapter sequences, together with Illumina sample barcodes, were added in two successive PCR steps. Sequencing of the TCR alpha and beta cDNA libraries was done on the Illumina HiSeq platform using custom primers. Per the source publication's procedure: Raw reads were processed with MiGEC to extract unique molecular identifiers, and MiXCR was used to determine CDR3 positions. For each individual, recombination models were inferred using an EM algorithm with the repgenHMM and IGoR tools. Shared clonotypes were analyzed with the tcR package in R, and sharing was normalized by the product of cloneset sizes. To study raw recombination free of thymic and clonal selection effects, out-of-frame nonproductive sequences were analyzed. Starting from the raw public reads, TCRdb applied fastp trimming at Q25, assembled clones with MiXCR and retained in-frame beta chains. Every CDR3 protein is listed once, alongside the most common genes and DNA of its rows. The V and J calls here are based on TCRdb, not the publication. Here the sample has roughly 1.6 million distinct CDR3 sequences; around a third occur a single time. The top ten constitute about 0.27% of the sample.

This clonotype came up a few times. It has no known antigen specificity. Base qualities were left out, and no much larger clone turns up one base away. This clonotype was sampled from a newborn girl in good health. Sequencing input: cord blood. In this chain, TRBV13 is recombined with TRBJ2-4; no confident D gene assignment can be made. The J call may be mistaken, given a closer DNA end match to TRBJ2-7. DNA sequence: TGTGCCAGCAGCTTAGCCCCCGGCGAGCAGTACTTC. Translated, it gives CASSLAPGEQYF.